This entry features one TCR beta chain sequence. Its antigen remains unidentified. This CDR3 is built from 16 residues. With 5 bases removed from V and 2 bases from J, the gap between germline ends came to 16 bases. Germline V gives CDR1 SGHTA, CDR2 FQGNSA. Busulfan-fludarabine conditioning, marrow transplant, and cyclophosphamide on days +3 and +4 were administered. This sample was included in a study of T cells after posttransplantation cyclophosphamide. Sequencing used immunoSEQ multiplex PCR; TCRdb keeps in-frame clones, though not all of them. The sample gives over 9,000 clones, approximately 80% of which show up once; under 7% is in the top ten. Whole-study findings and limits: Skin or GI-infiltrating T cells shared few TRB sequences with blood.

V is TRBV7-2 and J is TRBJ1-3; D not resolved. Specimen: PBMCs, collected after allogeneic stem cell transplant with posttransplant cyclophosphamide. The clonotype was recovered from a female patient aged 50-65 years who received an allogeneic stem cell transplant from a related donor, was CMV-positive, and had no GVHD. These T cells may partly come from the graft donor. This chain's CDR3 is CASSPPGTRAGNTIYF. Here the CDR3 DNA reads TGTGCCAGCAGCCCCCCGGGAACCCGGGCTGGAAACACCATATATTTT.